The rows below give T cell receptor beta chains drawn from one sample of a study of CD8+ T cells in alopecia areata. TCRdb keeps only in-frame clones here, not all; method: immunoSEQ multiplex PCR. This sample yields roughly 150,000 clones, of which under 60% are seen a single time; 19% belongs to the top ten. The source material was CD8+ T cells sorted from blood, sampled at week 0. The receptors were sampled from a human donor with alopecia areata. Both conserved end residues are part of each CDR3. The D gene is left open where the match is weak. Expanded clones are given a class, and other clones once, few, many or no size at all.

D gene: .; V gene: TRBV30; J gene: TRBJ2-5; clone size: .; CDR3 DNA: TGTGCCTGGAGTGTACTAGCTCAAGAGACCCAGTACTTC; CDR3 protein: CAWSVLAQETQYF
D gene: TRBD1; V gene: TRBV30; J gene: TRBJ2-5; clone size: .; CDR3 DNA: TGTGCCTGGAGCCCCGGGACAGGGGGGCAAGAGACCCAGTACTTC; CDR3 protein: CAWSPGTGGQETQYF
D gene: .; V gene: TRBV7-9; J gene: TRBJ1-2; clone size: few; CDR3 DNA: TGTGCCAGCAGCTTAGGTCGTGACGGCTACACCTTC; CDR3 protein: CASSLGRDGYTF
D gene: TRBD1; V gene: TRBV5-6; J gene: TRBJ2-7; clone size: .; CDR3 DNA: TGTGCCAGCTTTAATGGGACAGGGAGAGGCTACGAGCAGTACTTC; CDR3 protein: CASFNGTGRGYEQYF
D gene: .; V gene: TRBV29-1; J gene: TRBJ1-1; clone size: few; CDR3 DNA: TGCAGCGTTGAAAACACTGAAGCTTTCTTT; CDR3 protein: CSVENTEAFF
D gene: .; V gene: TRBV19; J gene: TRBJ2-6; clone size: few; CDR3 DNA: TGTGCCAGTAGTGGCCCTCGAGGGGCCAACGTCCTGACTTTC; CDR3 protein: CASSGPRGANVLTF
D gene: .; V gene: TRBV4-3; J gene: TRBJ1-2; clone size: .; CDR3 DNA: TGCGCCAGCAGCCAAGAATGGGAGGGTGGGTATGGCTACACCTTC; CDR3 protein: CASSQEWEGGYGYTF
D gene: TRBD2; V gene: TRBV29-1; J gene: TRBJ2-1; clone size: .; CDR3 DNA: TGCAGCGTTCGGGGGGGCGGTGACAATGAGCAGTTCTTC; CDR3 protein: CSVRGGGDNEQFF
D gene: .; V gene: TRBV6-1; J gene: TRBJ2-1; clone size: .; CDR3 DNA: TGTGCCAGCAGTGATATGAATGAGCAGTTCTTC; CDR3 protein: CASSDMNEQFF
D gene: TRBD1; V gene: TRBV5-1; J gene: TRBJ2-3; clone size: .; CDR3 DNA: TGCGCCAGCAGCTTGAGTCGGACGACAGGGGATACGCAGTATTTT; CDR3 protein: CASSLSRTTGDTQYF
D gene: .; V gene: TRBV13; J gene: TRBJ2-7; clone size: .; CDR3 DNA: TGTGCCAGCAGCCTCCGACAGGCCTACGAGCAGTACTTC; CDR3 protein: CASSLRQAYEQYF
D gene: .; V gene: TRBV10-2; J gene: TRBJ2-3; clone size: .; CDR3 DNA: TGCGCCAGGAACAATCAGGGCCCGAGCACCACAGATACGCAGTATTTT; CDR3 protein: CARNNQGPSTTDTQYF
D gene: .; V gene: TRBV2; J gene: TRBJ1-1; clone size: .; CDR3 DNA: TGTGCCAGCAGTGTTAAGGCCGGGGGCCCTGAAGCTTTCTTT; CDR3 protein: CASSVKAGGPEAFF
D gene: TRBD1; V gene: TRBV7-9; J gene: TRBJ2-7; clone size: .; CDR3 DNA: TGTGCCAGCAGCACACACAGGGGAACGTCCTACGAGCAGTACTTC; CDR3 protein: CASSTHRGTSYEQYF
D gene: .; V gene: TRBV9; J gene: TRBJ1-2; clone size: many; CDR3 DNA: TGTGCCAGCAGCGTAGGGAAGGGGAGGAATGGCTACACCTTC; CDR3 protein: CASSVGKGRNGYTF
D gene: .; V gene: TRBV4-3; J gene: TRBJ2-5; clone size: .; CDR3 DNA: TGCGCCAGCAGCCCCTCCCAGGGAGAGACCCAGTACTTC; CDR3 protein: CASSPSQGETQYF
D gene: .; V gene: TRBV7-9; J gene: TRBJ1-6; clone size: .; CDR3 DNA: TGTGCCAGCAGCTTAGGGGATTCACCCCTCCACTTT; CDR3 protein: CASSLGDSPLHF
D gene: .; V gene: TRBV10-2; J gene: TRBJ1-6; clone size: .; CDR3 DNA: TGCGCCAGCAGTGAGTTAGGAGGGGCAGGAAATTCACCCCTCCACTTT; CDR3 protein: CASSELGGAGNSPLHF
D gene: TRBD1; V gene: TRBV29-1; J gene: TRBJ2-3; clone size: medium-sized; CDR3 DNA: TGCAGCTTCAGCCCGACAGGGGTTACTAGCACAGATACGCAGTATTTT; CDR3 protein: CSFSPTGVTSTDTQYF
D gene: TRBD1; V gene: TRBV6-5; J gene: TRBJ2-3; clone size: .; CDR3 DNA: TGTGCCAGCAGTTACAAGGACGGGACAGCACAGTATTTT; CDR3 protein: CASSYKDGTAQYF
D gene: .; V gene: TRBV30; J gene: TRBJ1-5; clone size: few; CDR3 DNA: TGTGCCTGGAGCGGGACGGGCAATCAGCCCCAGCATTTT; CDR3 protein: CAWSGTGNQPQHF
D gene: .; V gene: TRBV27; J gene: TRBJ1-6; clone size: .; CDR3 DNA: TGTGCCAGCAGTTTAAATGAGGGGACCCCACATAATTCACCCCTCCACTTT; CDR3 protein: CASSLNEGTPHNSPLHF
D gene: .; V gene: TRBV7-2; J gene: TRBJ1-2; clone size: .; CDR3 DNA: TGTGCCAGCAGCTTCGGGTTGAACTATGGCTACACCTTC; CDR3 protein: CASSFGLNYGYTF
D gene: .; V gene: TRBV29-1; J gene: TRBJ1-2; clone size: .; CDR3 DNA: TGCAGCGTTGGCCCTGGGGACGTAGGGTACTATGGCTACACCTTC; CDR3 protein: CSVGPGDVGYYGYTF
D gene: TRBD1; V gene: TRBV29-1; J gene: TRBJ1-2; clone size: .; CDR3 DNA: TGCAGCGCGCGGACAGGGTATGGCTACACCTTC; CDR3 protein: CSARTGYGYTF
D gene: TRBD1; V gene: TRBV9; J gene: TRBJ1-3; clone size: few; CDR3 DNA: TGTGCCAGCAGCCCCGGGACAGCCTCTGGAAACACCATATATTTT; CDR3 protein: CASSPGTASGNTIYF
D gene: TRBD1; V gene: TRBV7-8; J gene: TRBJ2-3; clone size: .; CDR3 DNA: TGTGCCAGCAGCCTCGGGACAGGCACAGATACGCAGTATTTT; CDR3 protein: CASSLGTGTDTQYF
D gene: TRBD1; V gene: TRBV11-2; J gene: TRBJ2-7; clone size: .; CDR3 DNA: TGTGCCAGCAGCGGACAGGGGCCCTACGAGCAGTACTTC; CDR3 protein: CASSGQGPYEQYF
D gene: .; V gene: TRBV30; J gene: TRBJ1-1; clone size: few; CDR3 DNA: TGTGCCTGGAGTGTACAGGGATGGACTGAAGCTTTCTTT; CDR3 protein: CAWSVQGWTEAFF
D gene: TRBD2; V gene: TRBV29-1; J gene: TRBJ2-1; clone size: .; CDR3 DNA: TGCAGCGTTCGTGGCGGGGGAATGCTCAATGAGCAGTTCTTC; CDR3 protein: CSVRGGGMLNEQFF
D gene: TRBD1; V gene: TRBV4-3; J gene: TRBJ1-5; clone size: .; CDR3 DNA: TGCGCCAGCAGCCAATATGGGGGACAGAATCAGCCCCAGCATTTT; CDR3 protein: CASSQYGGQNQPQHF
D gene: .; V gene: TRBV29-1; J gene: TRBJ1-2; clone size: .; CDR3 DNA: TGCAGCGTACAGGGACCCGACTATGGCTACACCTTC; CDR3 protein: CSVQGPDYGYTF
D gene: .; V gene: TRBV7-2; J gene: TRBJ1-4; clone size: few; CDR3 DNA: TGTGCCAGCAGCTTAAGTTCGGAAAAACTGTTTTTT; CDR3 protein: CASSLSSEKLFF
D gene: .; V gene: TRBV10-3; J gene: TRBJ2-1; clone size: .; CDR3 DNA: TGTGCCATCAGTGAGTCATCCAGCAACAATGAGCAGTTCTTC; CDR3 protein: CAISESSSNNEQFF
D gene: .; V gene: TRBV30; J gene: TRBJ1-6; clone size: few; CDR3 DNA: TGTGCCTGGAGTGCCCCAAATTCACCCCTCCACTTT; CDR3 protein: CAWSAPNSPLHF
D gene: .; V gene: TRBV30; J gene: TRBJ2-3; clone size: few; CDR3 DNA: TGTGCCTGGAGCAGCGGCTCCACAGATACGCAGTATTTT; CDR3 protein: CAWSSGSTDTQYF
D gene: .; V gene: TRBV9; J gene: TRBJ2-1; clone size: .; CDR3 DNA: TGTGCCAGCAGCGTAGGACTGGGTAATGAGCAGTTCTTC; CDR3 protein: CASSVGLGNEQFF
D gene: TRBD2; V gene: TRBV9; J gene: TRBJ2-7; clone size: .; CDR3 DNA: TGTGCCAGCAGCGCTAGCGGGGGGGCCTCCTACGAGCAGTACTTC; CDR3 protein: CASSASGGASYEQYF
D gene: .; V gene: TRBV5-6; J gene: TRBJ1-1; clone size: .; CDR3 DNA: TGTGCCAGCAGCTTGCTGACGTCAGCTTTCGAAGCTTTCTTT; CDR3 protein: CASSLLTSAFEAFF
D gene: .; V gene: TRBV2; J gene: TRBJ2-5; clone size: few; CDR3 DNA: TGTGCCAGCACCATAGGTGCGGGGCTCCAAGAGACCCAGTACTTC; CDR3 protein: CASTIGAGLQETQYF
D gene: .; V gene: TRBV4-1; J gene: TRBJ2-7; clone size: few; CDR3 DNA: TGCGCCAGCAGCCAAGGTCAACCCGGGACGGTGAGCTCCTACGAGCAGTACTTC; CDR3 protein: CASSQGQPGTVSSYEQYF
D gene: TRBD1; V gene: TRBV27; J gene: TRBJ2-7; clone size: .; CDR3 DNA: TGTGCCAGCAGTTTATCTACTGGACAGGTATCCTACGAGCAGTACTTC; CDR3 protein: CASSLSTGQVSYEQYF
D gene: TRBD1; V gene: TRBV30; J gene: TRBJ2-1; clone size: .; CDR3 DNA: TGTGCCTGGAGTCTGGGGACAGGGGCGCGCAATGAGCAGTTCTTC; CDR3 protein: CAWSLGTGARNEQFF
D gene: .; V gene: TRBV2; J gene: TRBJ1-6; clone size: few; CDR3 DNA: TGTGCCAGCAGTGACCCAGGGAGCTCCTATAATTCACCCCTCCACTTT; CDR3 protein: CASSDPGSSYNSPLHF
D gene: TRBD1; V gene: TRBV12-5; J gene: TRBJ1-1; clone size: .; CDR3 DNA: TGTGCTAGTGGTTTGGTAAACTCCGGGACAGGGAGAAGCTCTGAAGCTTTCTTT; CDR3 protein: CASGLVNSGTGRSSEAFF